These T cell receptor beta chains were read from a single sample in a study of cytomegalovirus exposure and HLA in healthy donors. Clones were sequenced by immunoSEQ multiplex PCR, and TCRdb holds only the in-frame ones, with some missing. The table shows 130,000 to 150,000 clones, with less than 90% occurring only once. Sequences were obtained from PBMCs. The receptors shown here come from a man younger than 35 in good health and CMV-seronegative. Each CDR3 is given with its conserved first and last residue. D genes are given only for firm matches. A row's size may be missing; if present it is once, few, many or a size class.

d_call	v_call	j_call	clone_size	cdr3_nt	cdr3_aa
-	TRBV19	TRBJ1-1	-	TGTGCCAGTAGTATAGCTTGGCAGGGCCCACTCATGAACACTGAAGCTTTCTTT	CASSIAWQGPLMNTEAFF
-	TRBV21-1	TRBJ2-7	once	TGTGCCAGCAGCAAAGGGACAGGGACTCACTACGAGCAGTACTTC	CASSKGTGTHYEQYF
-	TRBV5-1	TRBJ2-3	-	TGCGCCAGCAGCTTACAGGGACGGAGCACAGATACGCAGTATTTT	CASSLQGRSTDTQYF
TRBD2	TRBV28	TRBJ2-3	few	TGTGCCAGTAAAATAACGTCCCAGCGGGAGCTTCAAGATACGCAGTATTTT	CASKITSQRELQDTQYF
-	TRBV5-4	TRBJ2-1	-	TGTGCCTCGAGCATGGGGCCCGCGAATGAGCAGTTCTTC	CASSMGPANEQFF
TRBD1	TRBV27	TRBJ1-1	-	TGTGCCAGCACCCCACAGGGGGCGAGGGGGAACACTGAAGCTTTCTTT	CASTPQGARGNTEAFF
-	TRBV4-1	TRBJ1-1	-	TGCGCCAGCAGCCCCCCGGGAGGGAACACTGAAGCTTTCTTT	CASSPPGGNTEAFF
-	TRBV11-2	TRBJ2-5	-	TGTGCCAGCAGCTTAGTTCAGGGAAGATTTGCCCAGTACTTC	CASSLVQGRFAQYF
TRBD1	TRBV29-1	TRBJ1-1	-	TGCAGCGCCGACACAATTGGACAGGGAAAAACTGAAGCTTTCTTT	CSADTIGQGKTEAFF
-	TRBV5-1	TRBJ2-3	-	TGCGCCAGCAGCGCCCCCCAAGCGGAAAGCACAGATACGCAGTATTTT	CASSAPQAESTDTQYF
TRBD2	TRBV30	TRBJ2-1	-	TGTGCCTGGAGTGGGGGACTAGGTTCCTACAATGAGCAGTTCTTC	CAWSGGLGSYNEQFF
TRBD1	TRBV6-1	TRBJ1-5	-	TGTGCCAGCAGTGAAGGGGGGGGACAGGGGCTCAATCAGCCCCAGCATTTT	CASSEGGGQGLNQPQHF
-	TRBV7-2	TRBJ1-3	-	TGTGCCAGCAGCTGGCGGGACTCTGGAAACACCATATATTTT	CASSWRDSGNTIYF
-	TRBV7-2	TRBJ2-3	-	TGTGCCAGCAGTCCCTTTGCGGGACCCACAGATACGCAGTATTTT	CASSPFAGPTDTQYF
TRBD1	TRBV27	TRBJ1-3	-	TGTGCCAGCAGTCCTTCGACAGGGGAAGTTGGAAACACCATATATTTT	CASSPSTGEVGNTIYF
TRBD1	TRBV19	TRBJ1-2	-	TGTGCCAGTAGTTTACAGGGGGCTGCTAACTATGGCTACACCTTC	CASSLQGAANYGYTF
TRBD2	TRBV28	TRBJ2-2	-	TGTGCCACTAGCGGGATCGCCGGGGAGCTGTTTTTT	CATSGIAGELFF
-	TRBV7-8	TRBJ1-1	-	TGTGCCAGCAGCTTAGCCGGGGATAACACTGAAGCTTTCTTT	CASSLAGDNTEAFF
TRBD1	TRBV7-2	TRBJ2-7	-	TGTGCCAGCAGCCAGGGGGTCGGAGACCTTTACGAGCAGTACTTC	CASSQGVGDLYEQYF
TRBD1	TRBV11-2	TRBJ2-7	-	TGTGCCAGCAGCCCCAATCAGGGGGCCCTTTACGAGCAGTACTTC	CASSPNQGALYEQYF
TRBD2	TRBV5-1	TRBJ2-1	-	TGCGCCAGCAGCTTGGAGCCTAGCGGGAGTTCAGACAATGAGCAGTTCTTC	CASSLEPSGSSDNEQFF
TRBD2	TRBV27	TRBJ2-5	-	TGTGCCAGCAGTCCCTTTAGCGGGGCAATCCAAGAGACCCAGTACTTC	CASSPFSGAIQETQYF
-	TRBV6-1	TRBJ2-7	-	TGTGCCAGCAGTGACGGGGGTGACTACGAGCAGTACTTC	CASSDGGDYEQYF
TRBD2	TRBV7-9	TRBJ2-3	-	TGTGCCAGCAGCCCCGGCGGGGAGCGGGGATTCACAGATACGCAGTATTTT	CASSPGGERGFTDTQYF
-	TRBV10-3	TRBJ2-2	-	TGTGCCATCAGTGAGTCCAGACTAGTAACCACCGGGGAGCTGTTTTTT	CAISESRLVTTGELFF
TRBD1	TRBV2	TRBJ1-2	-	TGTGCCAGCAGTGAATGGGGACAGGGGGGGATTAAGAATGGCTACACCTTC	CASSEWGQGGIKNGYTF